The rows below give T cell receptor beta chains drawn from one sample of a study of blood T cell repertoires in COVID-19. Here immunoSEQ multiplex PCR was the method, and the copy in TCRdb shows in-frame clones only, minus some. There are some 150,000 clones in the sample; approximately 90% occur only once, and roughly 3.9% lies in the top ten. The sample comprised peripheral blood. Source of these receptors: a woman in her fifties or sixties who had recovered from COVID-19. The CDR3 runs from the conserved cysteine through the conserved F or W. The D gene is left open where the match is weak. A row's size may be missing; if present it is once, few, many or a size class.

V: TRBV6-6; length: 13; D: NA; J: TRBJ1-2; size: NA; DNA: TGTGCCAGCAGTCTGAACTTCGGGAATGGCTACACCTTC; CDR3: CASSLNFGNGYTF
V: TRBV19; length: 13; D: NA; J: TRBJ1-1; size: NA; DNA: TGTGCCAGTACAAAAAGGGAGAGGACTGAAGCTTTCTTT; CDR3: CASTKRERTEAFF
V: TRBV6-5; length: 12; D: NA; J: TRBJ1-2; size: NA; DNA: TGTGCCAGCAGCTCAGGGTTGGGAGGCTACACCTTC; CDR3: CASSSGLGGYTF
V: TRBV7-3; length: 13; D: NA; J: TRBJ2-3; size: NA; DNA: TGTGCCAGCAGCCGACAGCGCACAGATACGCAGTATTTT; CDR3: CASSRQRTDTQYF
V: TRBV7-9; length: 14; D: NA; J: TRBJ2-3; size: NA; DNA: TGTGCCAGCAGCCCGCGTGAGTTCACAGATACGCAGTATTTT; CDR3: CASSPREFTDTQYF
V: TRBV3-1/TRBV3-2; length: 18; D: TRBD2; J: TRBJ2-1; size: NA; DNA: TGTGCCAGCAGCCAAGATAGACCTAGCGGGGGGGTCTACAATGAGCAGTTCTTC; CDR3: CASSQDRPSGGVYNEQFF
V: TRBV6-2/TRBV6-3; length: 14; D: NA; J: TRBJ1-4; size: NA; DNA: TGTGCCAGCAGTTACGGGGGGGTCGTCGAAAAACTGTTTTTT; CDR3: CASSYGGVVEKLFF
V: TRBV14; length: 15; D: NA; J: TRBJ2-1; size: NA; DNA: TGTGCCAGCATCCCGGGAACCAGCTCCTACAATGAGCAGTTCTTC; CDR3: CASIPGTSSYNEQFF
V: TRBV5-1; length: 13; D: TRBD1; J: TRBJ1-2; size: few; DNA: TGCGCCAGCAGCCGTGGGACAGACTATGGCTACACCTTC; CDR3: CASSRGTDYGYTF
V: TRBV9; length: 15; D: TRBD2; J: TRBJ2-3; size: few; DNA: TGTGCCAGCAGCGTAGTAAGCGGGGACACAGATACGCAGTATTTT; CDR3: CASSVVSGDTDTQYF
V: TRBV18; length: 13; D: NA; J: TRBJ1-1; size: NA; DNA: TGTGCCAGCTCACCGGGACAGAACACTGAAGCTTTCTTT; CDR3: CASSPGQNTEAFF
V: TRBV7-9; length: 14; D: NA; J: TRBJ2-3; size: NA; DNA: TGTGCCAGCAGCAAACCGGGAGACACAGATACGCAGTATTTT; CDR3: CASSKPGDTDTQYF
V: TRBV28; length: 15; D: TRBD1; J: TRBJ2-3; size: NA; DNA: TGTGCCAGCAGTAGAGGGACAGGGGCGGTGGATACGCAGTATTTT; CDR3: CASSRGTGAVDTQYF
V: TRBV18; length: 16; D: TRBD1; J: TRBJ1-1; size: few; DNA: TGTGCCAGTTTTTCCGGGACAGGGGGCAGGAACACTGAAGCTTTCTTT; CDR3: CASFSGTGGRNTEAFF
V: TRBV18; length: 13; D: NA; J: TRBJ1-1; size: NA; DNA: TGTGCCAGCTCACGGACAGATGACGCTGAAGCTTTCTTT; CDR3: CASSRTDDAEAFF
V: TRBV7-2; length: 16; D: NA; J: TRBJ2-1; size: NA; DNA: TGTGCCAGCAGCCTGAACCCACCCAGCCGGGGCAATGAGCAGTTCTTC; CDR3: CASSLNPPSRGNEQFF
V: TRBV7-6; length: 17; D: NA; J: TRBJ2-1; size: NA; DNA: TGTGCCAGCAGCTGGGGTTTAGGGGGGGCCTCCTACAATGAGCAGTTCTTC; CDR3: CASSWGLGGASYNEQFF
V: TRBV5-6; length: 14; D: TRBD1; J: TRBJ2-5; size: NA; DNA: TGTGCCAGCAGCCTTAACAGGGGGTTAGAGACCCAGTACTTC; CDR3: CASSLNRGLETQYF
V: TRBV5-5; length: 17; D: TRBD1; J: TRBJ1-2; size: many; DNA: TGTGCCAGCAGCCCGGCCCAACCGGGACAGGCTACCGATGGCTACACCTTC; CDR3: CASSPAQPGQATDGYTF
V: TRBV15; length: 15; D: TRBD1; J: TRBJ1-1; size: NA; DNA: TGTGCCACCAGCAGAGGTGGGGGGACAGGGGTGGTAGCTTTCTTT; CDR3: CATSRGGGTGVVAFF
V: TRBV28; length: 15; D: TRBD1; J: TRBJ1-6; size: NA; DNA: TGTGCCAGCAGTTTTGGACAGGGACATAATTCACCCCTCCACTTT; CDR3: CASSFGQGHNSPLHF
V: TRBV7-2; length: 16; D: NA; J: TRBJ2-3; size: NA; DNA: TGTGCCAGCAGCTTAGAATTGGGGGCTGGCACAGATACGCAGTATTTT; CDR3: CASSLELGAGTDTQYF
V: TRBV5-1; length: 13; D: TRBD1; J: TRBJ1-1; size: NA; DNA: TGCGCCAGCACCGGGACAGAGAACACTGAAGCTTTCTTT; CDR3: CASTGTENTEAFF
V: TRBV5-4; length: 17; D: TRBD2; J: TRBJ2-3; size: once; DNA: TGTGCCAGCAGCCAAAGGACTAGCGGGGGGGCCGGGGATACGCAGTATTTT; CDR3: CASSQRTSGGAGDTQYF
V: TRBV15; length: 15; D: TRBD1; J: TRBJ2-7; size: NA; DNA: TGTGCCACCAGCAGAGAAACAGGGGGGACCTACGAGCAGTACTTC; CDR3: CATSRETGGTYEQYF
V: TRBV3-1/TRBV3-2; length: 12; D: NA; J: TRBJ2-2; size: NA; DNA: TGTGCCAGCAGCCAACTCACCGGGGAGCTGTTTTTT; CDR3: CASSQLTGELFF
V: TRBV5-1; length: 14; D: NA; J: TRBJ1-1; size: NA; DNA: TGCGCCAGCAGCTTGGTAGCGGGATCAGGTGAAGCTTTCTTT; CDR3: CASSLVAGSGEAFF
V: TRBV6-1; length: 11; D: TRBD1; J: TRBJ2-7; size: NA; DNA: TGTGCCAGCAGTGAGGGACAGGGACAGTACTTC; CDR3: CASSEGQGQYF
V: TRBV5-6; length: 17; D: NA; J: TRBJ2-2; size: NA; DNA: TGTGCCAGCAGCTTGAAAGGACAGTCACAGGTAACCGGGGAGCTGTTTTTT; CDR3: CASSLKGQSQVTGELFF
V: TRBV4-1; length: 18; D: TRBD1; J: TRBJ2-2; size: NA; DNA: TGCGCCAGCAGCCGGACTCCGGGACAGGGCCTGAGCACCGGGGAGCTGTTTTTT; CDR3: CASSRTPGQGLSTGELFF
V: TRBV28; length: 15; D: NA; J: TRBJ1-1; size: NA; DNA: TGTGCCAGCATTCCCTCTAGGGGCCTGGGAACTGAAGCTTTCTTT; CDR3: CASIPSRGLGTEAFF
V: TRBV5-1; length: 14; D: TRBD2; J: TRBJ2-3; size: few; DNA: TGCGCCAGCAGCTTGGCGGCGGGGGAAGATACGCAGTATTTT; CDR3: CASSLAAGEDTQYF
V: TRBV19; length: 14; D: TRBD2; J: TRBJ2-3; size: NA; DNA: TGTGCCAGTAGTAGCGGGGGTGTGGTAGATACGCAGTATTTT; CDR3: CASSSGGVVDTQYF
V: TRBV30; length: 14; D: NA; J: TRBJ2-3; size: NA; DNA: TGTGCCTGGAGTTTTGGGGGGGCCGGAGATACGCAGTATTTT; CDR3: CAWSFGGAGDTQYF
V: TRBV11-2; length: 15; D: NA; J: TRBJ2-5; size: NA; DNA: TGTGCCAGCAGCTTAAGCAGGGTCCTGGGTGAGACCCAGTACTTC; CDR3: CASSLSRVLGETQYF
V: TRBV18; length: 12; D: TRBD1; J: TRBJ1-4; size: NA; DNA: TGTGCCAGCAGCCGGGACAGAGAAAAACTGTTTTTT; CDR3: CASSRDREKLFF
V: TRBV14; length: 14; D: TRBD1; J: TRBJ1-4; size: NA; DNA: TGTGCCAGCAGCCGAGACAGGGCTGATGAAAAACTGTTTTTT; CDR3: CASSRDRADEKLFF
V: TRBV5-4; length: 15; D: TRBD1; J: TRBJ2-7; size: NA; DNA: TGTGCCAGCAGCTGGGGCCGGGACAGGGGACACGAGCAGTACTTC; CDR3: CASSWGRDRGHEQYF
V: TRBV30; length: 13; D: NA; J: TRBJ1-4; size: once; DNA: TGTGCCTGGAGTACGGGGAGTGGTGAAAAACTGTTTTTT; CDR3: CAWSTGSGEKLFF
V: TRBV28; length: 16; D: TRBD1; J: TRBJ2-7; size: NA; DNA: TGTGCCAGCAGTGTCCTTAGACAGGGCGGGTCCTACGAGCAGTACTTC; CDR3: CASSVLRQGGSYEQYF
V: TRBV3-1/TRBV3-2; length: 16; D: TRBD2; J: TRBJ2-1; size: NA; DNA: TGTGCCAGCAGCCAAGGTGGCGGGGGGCCTTACAATGAGCAGTTCTTC; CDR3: CASSQGGGGPYNEQFF
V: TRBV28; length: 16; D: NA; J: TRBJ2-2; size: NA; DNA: TGTGCCAGCAGTTTTGGCGGAGCGACTTACACCGGGGAGCTGTTTTTT; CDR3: CASSFGGATYTGELFF
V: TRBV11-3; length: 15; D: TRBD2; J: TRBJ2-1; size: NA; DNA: TGTGCCAGCAGCTTAGGAGCGGGGGGGCGTAATGAGCAGTTCTTC; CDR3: CASSLGAGGRNEQFF
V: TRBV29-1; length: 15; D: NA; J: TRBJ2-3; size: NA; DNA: TGCAGCGTGGCACCCGGACTTCTCGGCACAGATACGCAGTATTTT; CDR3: CSVAPGLLGTDTQYF